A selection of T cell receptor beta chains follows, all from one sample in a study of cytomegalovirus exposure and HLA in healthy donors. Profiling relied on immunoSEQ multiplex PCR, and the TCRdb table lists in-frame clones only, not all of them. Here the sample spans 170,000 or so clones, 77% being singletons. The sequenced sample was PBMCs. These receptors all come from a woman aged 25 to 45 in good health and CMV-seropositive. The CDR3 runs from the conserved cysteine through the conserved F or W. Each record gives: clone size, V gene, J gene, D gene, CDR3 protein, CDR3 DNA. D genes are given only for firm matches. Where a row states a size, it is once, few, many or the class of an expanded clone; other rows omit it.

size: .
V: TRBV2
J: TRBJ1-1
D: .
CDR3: CASRYLLMNTEAFF
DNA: TGTGCCAGCAGATATCTGTTAATGAACACTGAAGCTTTCTTT

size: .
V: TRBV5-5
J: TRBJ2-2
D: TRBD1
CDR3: CASSATGVNTGELFF
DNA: TGTGCCAGCAGCGCGACAGGGGTAAACACCGGGGAGCTGTTTTTT

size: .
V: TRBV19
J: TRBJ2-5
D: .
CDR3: CASNPGPHQETQYF
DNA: TGTGCCAGTAACCCAGGCCCCCATCAGGAGACCCAGTACTTC

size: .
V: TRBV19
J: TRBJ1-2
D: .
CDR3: CASSTLSGSGYTF
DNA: TGTGCCAGTAGTACATTGTCCGGGAGTGGCTACACCTTC

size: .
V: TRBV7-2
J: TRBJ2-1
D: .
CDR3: CASSSPSRGNEQFF
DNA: TGTGCCAGCAGCTCTCCCTCTCGGGGAAATGAGCAGTTCTTC

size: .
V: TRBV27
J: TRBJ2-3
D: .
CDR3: CASSLSIPAAIPNTQYF
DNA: TGTGCCAGCAGTTTATCGATTCCAGCGGCAATACCCAATACGCAGTATTTT

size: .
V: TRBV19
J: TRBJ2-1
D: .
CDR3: CASSRSDNEQFF
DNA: TGTGCCAGTAGTCGTTCTGACAATGAGCAGTTCTTC

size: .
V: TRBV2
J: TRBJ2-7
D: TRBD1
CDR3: CASNRGQGSYEQYF
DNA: TGTGCCAGCAACCGTGGACAGGGCTCCTACGAGCAGTACTTC

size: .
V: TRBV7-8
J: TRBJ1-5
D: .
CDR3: CASSLAQGGDQPQHF
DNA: TGTGCCAGCAGCTTAGCGCAGGGAGGGGATCAGCCCCAGCATTTT

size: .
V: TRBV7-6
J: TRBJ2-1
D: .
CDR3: CASSFGSNYNEQFF
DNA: TGTGCCAGCAGCTTCGGGAGCAACTACAATGAGCAGTTCTTC

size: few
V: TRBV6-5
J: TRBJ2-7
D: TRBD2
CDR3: CASSYSGSGSFYEQYF
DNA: TGTGCCAGCAGTTACTCGGGGAGCGGGAGTTTCTACGAGCAGTACTTC

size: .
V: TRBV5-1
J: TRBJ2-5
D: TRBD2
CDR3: CASSLALAGETQYF
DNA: TGCGCCAGCAGCTTGGCACTAGCGGGAGAGACCCAGTACTTC

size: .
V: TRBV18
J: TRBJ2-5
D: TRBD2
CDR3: CASRTSGLQETQYF
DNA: TGTGCCAGTAGGACTAGCGGTCTACAAGAGACCCAGTACTTC

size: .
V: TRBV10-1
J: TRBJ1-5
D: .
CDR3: CASSYGGDGQPQHF
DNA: TGCGCCAGCAGCTATGGAGGGGACGGTCAGCCCCAGCATTTT

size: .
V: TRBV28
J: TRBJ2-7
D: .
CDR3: CASSFLGSPEGYEQYF
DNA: TGTGCCAGCAGTTTCCTCGGTAGCCCGGAGGGCTACGAGCAGTACTTC

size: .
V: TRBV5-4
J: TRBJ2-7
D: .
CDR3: CASSLPGDPVAGEYF
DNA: TGTGCCAGCAGCTTACCCGGGGACCCCGTAGCAGGGGAGTACTTC

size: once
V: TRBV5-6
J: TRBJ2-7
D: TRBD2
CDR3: CASSFLFYREGNEQYF
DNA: TGTGCCAGCAGCTTTCTCTTTTATCGGGAGGGCAACGAGCAGTACTTC

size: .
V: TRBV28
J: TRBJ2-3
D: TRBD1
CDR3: CASSLQGVTDTQYF
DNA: TGTGCCAGCAGTTTACAGGGGGTCACAGATACGCAGTATTTT

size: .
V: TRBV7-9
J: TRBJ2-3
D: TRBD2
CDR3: CASSPPSGRTTDTQYF
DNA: TGTGCCAGCAGCCCACCTAGCGGGAGGACCACAGATACGCAGTATTTT

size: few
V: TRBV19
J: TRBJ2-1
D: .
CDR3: CASSTGQSRYNEQFF
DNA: TGTGCCAGTAGTACAGGACAGAGCCGATACAATGAGCAGTTCTTC

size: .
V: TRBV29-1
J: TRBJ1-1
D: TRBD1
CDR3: CSGYRGPDTEAFF
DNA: TGCAGCGGCTACAGGGGGCCTGACACTGAAGCTTTCTTT

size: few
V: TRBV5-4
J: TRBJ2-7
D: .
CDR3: CASSGVGYEQYF
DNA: TGTGCCAGCAGCGGAGTGGGCTACGAGCAGTACTTC

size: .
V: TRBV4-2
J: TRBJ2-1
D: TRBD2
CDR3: CASSLLAGGDNEQFF
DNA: TGTGCCAGCAGCCTGCTAGCGGGAGGTGACAATGAGCAGTTCTTC

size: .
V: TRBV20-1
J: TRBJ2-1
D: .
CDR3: CSAPRTHEQFF
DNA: TGCAGTGCCCCGCGTACGCATGAGCAGTTCTTC

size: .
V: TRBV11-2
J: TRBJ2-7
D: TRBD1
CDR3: CASSSLGQGYF
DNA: TGTGCCAGCAGCTCACTAGGACAGGGTTACTTC

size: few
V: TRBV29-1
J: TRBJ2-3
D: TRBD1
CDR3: CSYGTGTADTQYF
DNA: TGCAGCTACGGGACAGGGACGGCAGATACGCAGTATTTT

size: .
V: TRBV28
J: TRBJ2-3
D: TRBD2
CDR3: CASSFGLAGGANTQYF
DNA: TGTGCCAGCAGTTTCGGACTAGCGGGGGGGGCAAATACGCAGTATTTT

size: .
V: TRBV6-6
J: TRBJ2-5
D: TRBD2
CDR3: CASLRSGGEEETQYF
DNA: TGTGCCAGCCTTAGATCGGGAGGGGAGGAAGAGACCCAGTACTTC

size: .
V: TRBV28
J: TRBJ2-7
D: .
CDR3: CASSAMTVSSSIF
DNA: TGTGCCAGCAGTGCGATGACAGTCTCATCCTCCATATTC

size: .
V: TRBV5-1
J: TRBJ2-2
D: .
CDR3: CASSPPQTGELFF
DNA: TGCGCCAGCAGCCCCCCCCAGACCGGGGAGCTGTTTTTT

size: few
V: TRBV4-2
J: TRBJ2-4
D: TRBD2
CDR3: CASSQFASGIDIQYF
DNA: TGTGCCAGCAGCCAATTCGCTAGCGGGATTGACATTCAGTACTTC

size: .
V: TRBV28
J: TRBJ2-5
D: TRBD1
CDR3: CASRGTVQETQYF
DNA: TGTGCCAGCAGGGGGACAGTACAAGAGACCCAGTACTTC

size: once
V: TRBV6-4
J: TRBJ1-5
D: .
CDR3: CASSQDSNQPQHF
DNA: TGTGCCAGCAGCCAGGATAGCAATCAGCCCCAGCATTTT

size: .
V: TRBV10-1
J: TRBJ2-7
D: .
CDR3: CASSNDRSFEQYF
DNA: TGCGCCAGCAGTAATGACAGGAGTTTCGAGCAGTACTTC

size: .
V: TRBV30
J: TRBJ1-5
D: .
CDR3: CAWEGGNQPQHF
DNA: TGTGCCTGGGAGGGAGGTAATCAGCCCCAGCATTTT

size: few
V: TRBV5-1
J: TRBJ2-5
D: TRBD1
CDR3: CASRGQGWGETQYF
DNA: TGCGCCAGCAGGGGACAGGGATGGGGCGAGACCCAGTACTTC

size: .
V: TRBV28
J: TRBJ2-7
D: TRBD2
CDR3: CASSSPSGSYEQYF
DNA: TGTGCCAGCAGTTCCCCTAGCGGGAGCTACGAGCAGTACTTC

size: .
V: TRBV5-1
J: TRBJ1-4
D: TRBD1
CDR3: CASSDGQGAEKLFF
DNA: TGCGCCAGCAGCGATGGACAGGGAGCTGAAAAACTGTTTTTT

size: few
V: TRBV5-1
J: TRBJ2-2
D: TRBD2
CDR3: CASSPNPGGLSGELFF
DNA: TGCGCCAGCAGCCCAAACCCGGGGGGGCTCTCCGGGGAGCTGTTTTTT

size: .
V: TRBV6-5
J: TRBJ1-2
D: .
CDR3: CASRRTGNNYGYTF
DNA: TGTGCCAGCAGACGCACAGGGAATAATTATGGCTACACCTTC

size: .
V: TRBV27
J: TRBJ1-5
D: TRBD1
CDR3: CASSFGTGDSNQPQHF
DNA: TGTGCCAGCAGTTTTGGGACAGGGGATAGCAATCAGCCCCAGCATTTT

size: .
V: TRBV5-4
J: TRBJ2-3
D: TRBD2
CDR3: CASSFLAGDSDTQYF
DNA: TGTGCCAGCAGCTTTTTAGCGGGAGATTCAGATACGCAGTATTTT

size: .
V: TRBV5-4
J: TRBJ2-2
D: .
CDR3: CASSLGGGSGTGELFF
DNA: TGTGCCAGCAGCTTGGGTGGTGGTAGCGGCACCGGGGAGCTGTTTTTT

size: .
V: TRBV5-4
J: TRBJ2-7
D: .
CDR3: CASSYNWDTYEQYF
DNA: TGTGCCAGCAGCTATAACTGGGACACCTACGAGCAGTACTTC

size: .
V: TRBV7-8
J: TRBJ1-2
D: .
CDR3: CASSFGDGYTF
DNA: TGTGCCAGCAGCTTCGGAGATGGCTACACCTTC

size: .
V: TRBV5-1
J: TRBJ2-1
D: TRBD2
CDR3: CASSVSGLAGGEQFF
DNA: TGCGCCAGCAGCGTATCGGGACTAGCGGGCGGGGAGCAGTTCTTC

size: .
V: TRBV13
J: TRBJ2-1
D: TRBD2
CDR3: CASRGEQRGQQFF
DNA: TGTGCCAGCCGAGGTGAGCAGCGGGGTCAGCAGTTCTTC

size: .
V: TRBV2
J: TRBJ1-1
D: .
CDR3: CASSPQSRGTEAFF
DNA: TGTGCCAGCAGTCCGCAGTCAAGGGGGACTGAAGCTTTCTTT